These 21 T cell receptor beta chains originate from one sample sequenced in a study of T cells in tumors after PD-1 blockade. TCRdb's copy holds only in-frame clones and misses some; the assay was immunoSEQ multiplex PCR. In the table there are approximately 4,300 clones, roughly 75% of which are singletons. As for time point: first of two pre-therapy site-matched biopsies two to three months apart. Sequencing was performed on tumor tissue, taken before anti-PD-1 treatment. Receptor source: a human donor with basal cell carcinoma.

Comment on this clone: It is unclear where the CDR3 begins or ends on the DNA, so no DNA is shown, and the CDR3 is as TCRdb lists it. The V call is TRBV29-1, the J call TRBJ1-2; the D segment call TRBD1 is taken from the table without a DNA check. The CDR3 has 14 amino acids, counting both end residues. CDR1 is SQVTM, CDR2 ANQGSEA, per germline. Here the CDR3 reads CSVGPGQRDEGYTF.

This chain links TRBV6-5 with TRBJ2-2; D might be TRBD1 (6 bases). Germline V gene lookup returns CDR1 MNHEY and CDR2 SVGAGI. Trimming removed 11 bases at V and 0 bases at J, with 16 bases between. This CDR3 comprises 15 residues. CDR3 residues: CAGLAGTTNTGELFF. CDR3 coding DNA: TGTGCCGGACTTGCCGGGACAACGAACACCGGGGAGCTGTTTTTT.

The gene calls are TRBV19 and TRBJ2-1; 10 bases line up with TRBD2. Losses at the gene ends were 3 bases for V and 1 base for J; bases not matched to a gene: 3. The CDR3 is 16 amino acids. Germline loops: CDR1 LNHDA, CDR2 SQIVND (reference sequence). CDR3: CASSIRSGGSYNEQFF. The CDR3 coding sequence is TGTGCCAGTAGTATCCGTAGCGGGGGGTCCTACAATGAGCAGTTCTTC.

This chain joins TRBV20-1 and TRBJ2-5; D uncertain. The V gene lost 5 bases and the J gene lost 3 bases, with 7 bases spanning the gap. Per the germline V gene, CDR1 is DFQATT and CDR2 is SNEGSKA (reference sequence). The CDR3 extends over 11 amino acids. CDR3 nucleotides: TGCAGTGCTGGGCCTAAAGAGACCCAGTACTTC. Amino acids: CSAGPKETQYF.

This clone was detected only a few times. The J gene is TRBJ2-1, the V gene TRBV13, with D unresolved. This CDR3 is 17 amino acids long. Germline lookup yields CDR1 PRHDT and CDR2 FYEKMQ (reference sequence). Trimming pared 1 base from V and 4 bases from J, leaving 17 bases between. CDR3 bases: TGTGCCAGCAGCTTAGACGGAGTTGGGCGGAGTTACAATGAGCAGTTCTTC. As protein: CASSLDGVGRSYNEQFF.

This clone was counted a few times. The rearrangement uses TRBV27 and TRBJ1-6, with 10 nucleotides matching TRBD1. The CDR3 is 14 amino acids. The V segment lost 10 bases and the J segment 8 bases; nucleotides outside the gene matches: 8. Germline CDR1 is MNHEY and CDR2 is SMNVEV (reference sequence). The CDR3 sequence is CATNRDRGDSPLHF. The DNA of the CDR3 is TGTGCCACGAACCGGGACAGGGGCGATTCACCCCTCCACTTT.

This chain uses TRBV2 with TRBJ2-7, with TRBD1 identical over 7 bases. Per germline, CDR1 SNHLY and CDR2 FYNNEI. V shed 4 bases, J shed 6 bases, and the junction held 6 bases outside the gene matches. The CDR3 totals 13 residues. CDR3 DNA sequence: TGTGCCAGCAGTGGGCAGGGGGTAAGCGAGCAGTACTTC. Translated: CASSGQGVSEQYF. The variable domain in full, completed from reference TRBV2 and TRBJ2-7, reads EPEVTQTPSHQVTQMGQEVILRCVPISNHLYFYWYRQILGQKVEFLVSFYNNEISEKSEIFDDQFSVERPDGSNFTLKIRSTKLEDSAMYFCASSGQGVSEQYFGPGTRLTVT.

The chain has TRBV5-1 and TRBJ1-6; no reliable D call. Looked up from germline, CDR1 is SGHRS and CDR2 is YFSETQ. The germline V and J ends were trimmed by 6 bases and 11 bases, with 18 bases remaining between them. This CDR3 has 14 residues. CDR3 nucleotides: TGCGCCAGCAAAGTGGACGCCGATGAGGCACCCCTCCACTTT. It is translated as CASKVDADEAPLHF. The full variable domain, with the rest looked up from reference TRBV5-1 and TRBJ1-6, is KAGVTQTPRYLIKTRGQQVTLSCSPISGHRSVSWYQQTPGQGLQFLFEYFSETQRNKGNFPGRFSGRQFSNSRSEMNVSTLELGDSALYLCASKVDADEAPLHFGNGTRLTVT.

The chain recombines TRBV2 with TRBJ1-6; D gene uncertain. CDR1 is SNHLY, CDR2 FYNNEI, per germline. Trimming stripped 5 bases from V and 5 bases from J, with 10 bases between. CDR3 length: 14 residues. The CDR3 region has the DNA TGTGCCAGCAGTTTAGACGGAGATAATTCACCCCTCCACTTT. Protein sequence: CASSLDGDNSPLHF.

The chain employs TRBV6-2 or TRBV6-3 and TRBJ2-3; no definite D call. The germline CDR1 and CDR2 sequences are MNHEY and SVGEGT. The V gene lost 2 bases and the J gene lost 2 bases, with 5 bases spanning the gap. The CDR3 is 13 residues long. The DNA for the CDR3 is TGTGCCAGCAGTTACAAGGACACAGATACGCAGTATTTT. It codes for CASSYKDTDTQYF.

J is TRBJ2-5 and V is TRBV6-4; 12 bases map to TRBD2. The CDR3 runs to 15 residues. The germline V gene has CDR1 MRHNA and CDR2 SNTAGT. V lost 3 bases and J lost 7; bases outside the gene matches: 6. The CDR3 sequence is CASSEETSGGSTQYF. The DNA for the CDR3 is TGTGCCAGCAGTGAAGAGACTAGCGGGGGCTCGACCCAGTACTTC.

V and J are TRBV2 and TRBJ2-3; maybe TRBD1 (6 bases). The CDR3 loop spans 14 amino acids. V lost 6 bases and J 6 bases, leaving 16 bases between the germline ends. Looked up from germline, CDR1 is SNHLY and CDR2 is FYNNEI. CDR3 protein: CASSRDMKVDTQYF. Here the CDR3 DNA reads TGTGCCAGCAGCCGGGACATGAAGGTCGATACGCAGTATTTT.

The chain recombines TRBV4-2 with TRBJ2-7, with TRBD2 identical over 9 bases. V was pared by 0 bases and J by 5 bases, with 5 bases of the junction left unmatched. The CDR3 spans 15 residues. In germline, CDR1 is LGHNA, CDR2 YNFKEQ. The CDR3 sequence is CASSQEGGGANEQYF. The DNA of the CDR3 is TGTGCCAGCAGCCAAGAGGGCGGGGGGGCCAACGAGCAGTACTTC.

V usage is TRBV27 and J usage is TRBJ2-1; a possible D gene is TRBD1 (6 bases). Germline V gene sequence: CDR1 MNHEY, CDR2 SMNVEV (reference sequence). The CDR3 is made up of 12 amino acids. V shed 6 bases and J shed 11 bases, with 14 bases lying between them. The CDR3 reads CASSPVGTKQFF. CDR3 DNA sequence: TGTGCCAGCAGCCCGGTGGGGACAAAGCAGTTCTTC.

This clone has a single count. V is TRBV30 and J is TRBJ1-6; D might be TRBD1 (5 bases). The germline V and J ends were trimmed by 3 bases and 5 bases, with 14 bases remaining between them. The length of the CDR3 is 15 residues. CDR1 is GTSNPN, CDR2 SVGIG, per germline (reference sequence). CDR3 coding DNA: TGTGCCTGGAGCCGGGGGTCCTCTGATAATTCACCCCTCCACTTT. Its protein product is CAWSRGSSDNSPLHF.

This clone was observed a single time. V usage is TRBV19 and J usage is TRBJ1-2; D remains ambiguous. CDR3 length equals 14 residues. V shed 5 bases and J shed 3 bases, with 13 bases lying between them. Germline CDR1 and CDR2: LNHDA and SQIVND (reference sequence). The CDR3 nucleotides read TGTGCCAGTAGTTACCGACACGGGGACTATGGCTACACCTTC. Its protein product is CASSYRHGDYGYTF.

V and J are TRBV14 and TRBJ2-5, with D perhaps TRBD1 (6 bases). Germline CDR1 SGHDN, CDR2 FVKESK. The V gene lost 3 bases and the J gene lost 2 bases, with 13 bases spanning the gap. The CDR3 runs 15 residues. CDR3 coding DNA: TGTGCCAGCAGCCATTCGCTCAGGGGACAAGAGACCCAGTACTTC. As protein: CASSHSLRGQETQYF.

The rearrangement uses TRBV6-5 and TRBJ2-7, with D possibly being TRBD2 (6 bases). Germline values: CDR1 MNHEY, CDR2 SVGAGI. This CDR3 contains 14 residues. V was shortened by 3 bases and J by 6 bases, with 15 bases between the two germline ends. DNA for the CDR3: TGTGCCAGCAGTTATATTATGGGGGACTCCGAGCAGTACTTC. Amino acid sequence: CASSYIMGDSEQYF.

The rearrangement joins TRBV7-9 to TRBJ2-1, with 7 bases aligning to TRBD2. With 4 bases clipped from V and 4 bases from J, the junction kept 7 bases outside the gene matches. The CDR3 length is 15 residues. Germline V gives CDR1 SEHNR, CDR2 FQNEAQ (reference sequence). In nucleotides, the CDR3 is TGTGCCAGCAGCTCAGGCCTAGCGGAATACAATGAGCAGTTCTTC. This sequence encodes CASSSGLAEYNEQFF. Supplemented by reference TRBV7-9 and TRBJ2-1, the full variable domain reads DTGVSQNPRHKITKRGQNVTFRCDPISEHNRLYWYRQTLGQGPEFLTYFQNEAQLEKSRLLSDRFSAERPKGSFSTLEIQRTEQGDSAMYLCASSSGLAEYNEQFFGPGTRLTVL.

V and J are TRBV7-8 and TRBJ2-1, with TRBD1 matching 9 bases. Germline V CDR1 and CDR2: SGHVS, FQNEAQ. V lost 3 bases, J lost 3 bases, and 6 bases stayed unmatched. The CDR3 loop spans 16 amino acids. CDR3 nucleotide sequence: TGTGCCAGCAGCTTGGTTAGGGGACAGGGCTACAATGAGCAGTTCTTC. It yields the protein CASSLVRGQGYNEQFF.

The chain carries TRBV6-1 and TRBJ1-1, with a possible D match to TRBD1 (6 bases). The ends were cut back, 3 bases at V and 5 bases at J, with 13 bases in the middle. Per the germline V gene, CDR1 is MNHNS and CDR2 is SASEGT. The CDR3 consists of 14 residues. CDR3 DNA: TGTGCCAGCAGTGATACAGGGAGGGGGACTGAAGCTTTCTTT. The encoded protein is CASSDTGRGTEAFF.